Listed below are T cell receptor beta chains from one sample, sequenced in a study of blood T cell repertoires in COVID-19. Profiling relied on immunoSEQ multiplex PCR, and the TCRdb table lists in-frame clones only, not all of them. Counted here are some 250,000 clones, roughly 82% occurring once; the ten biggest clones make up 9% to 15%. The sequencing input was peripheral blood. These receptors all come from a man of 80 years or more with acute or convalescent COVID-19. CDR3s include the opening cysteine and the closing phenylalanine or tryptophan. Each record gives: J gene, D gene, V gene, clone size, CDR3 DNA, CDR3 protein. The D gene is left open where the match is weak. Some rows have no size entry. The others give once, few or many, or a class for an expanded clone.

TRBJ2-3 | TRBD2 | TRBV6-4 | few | TGTGCCAGCAGTCGACTAGCGGGAGGGACAGATACGCAGTATTTT | CASSRLAGGTDTQYF
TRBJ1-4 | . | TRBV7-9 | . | TGTGCCAGCAGCTTAGCAGAAGTTGTCGGGGAAAAACTGTTTTTT | CASSLAEVVGEKLFF
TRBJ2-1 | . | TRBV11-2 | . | TGTGCCAGCAGCTTAATCCGCGATGAGCAGTTCTTC | CASSLIRDEQFF
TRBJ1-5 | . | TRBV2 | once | TGTGCCAGCAGTGAAGCGCCGGGGATACCCCAGCATTTT | CASSEAPGIPQHF
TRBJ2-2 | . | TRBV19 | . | TGTGCCAGTAGTATAGATCTAGACACCGGGGAGCTGTTTTTT | CASSIDLDTGELFF
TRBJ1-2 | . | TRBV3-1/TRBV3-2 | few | TGTGCCAGCAGCGCCGGGGGGATAGCTAACTATGGCTACACCTTC | CASSAGGIANYGYTF
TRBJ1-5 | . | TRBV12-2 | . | TGTGCAAGTCGCATTAGCGGGACAAGAGATAGCAATCAGCCCCAGCATTTT | CASRISGTRDSNQPQHF
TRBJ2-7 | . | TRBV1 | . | TGCACCAGCAGCCAACCGAGTTTAGCGGGAGGGTCCTTGCCCCACGAGCAGTACTTC | CTSSQPSLAGGSLPHEQYF
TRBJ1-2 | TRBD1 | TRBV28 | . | TGTGCCAGCAGTAGACTTAGGGGACAGGGGGGCGCCGATGGCTACACCTTC | CASSRLRGQGGADGYTF
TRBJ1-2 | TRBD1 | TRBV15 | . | TGTGCCACCAGCCAGGACAGGGTTTATGGCTACACCTTC | CATSQDRVYGYTF
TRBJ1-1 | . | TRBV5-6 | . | TGTGCCAGTACCGCCGCCCCAGGTGATGGTGAAGCTTTCTTT | CASTAAPGDGEAFF
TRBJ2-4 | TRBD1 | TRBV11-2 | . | TGTGCCAGCAGCCGTGGGGGCACACCGGGACAGTCCAAGTACTTC | CASSRGGTPGQSKYF
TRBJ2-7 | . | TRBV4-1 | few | TGCGCCAGCAGCCAAGGTCTTTATTCCTACGAGCAGTACTTC | CASSQGLYSYEQYF
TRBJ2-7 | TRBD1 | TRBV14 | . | TGTGCCAGCAGCGAACGAGTACAGGGGCTATACTACGAGCAGTACTTC | CASSERVQGLYYEQYF
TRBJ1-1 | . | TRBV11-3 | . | TGTGCCAGCAGCTTCGGCTCGGGGAACACTGAAGCTTTCTTT | CASSFGSGNTEAFF
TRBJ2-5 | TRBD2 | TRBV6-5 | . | TGTGCCAGCAGCCGAGGTGGACTAGCGGGAGAGACCCAGTACTTC | CASSRGGLAGETQYF
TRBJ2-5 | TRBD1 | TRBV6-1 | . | TGTGCCAGCAGGGAAGGGGGCTCTGGGTATGAGACCCAGTACTTC | CASREGGSGYETQYF
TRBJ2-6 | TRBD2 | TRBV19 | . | TGTGCCAGTAGTAGGACTAGGGATTTTGAGGCCAACGTCCTGACTTTC | CASSRTRDFEANVLTF
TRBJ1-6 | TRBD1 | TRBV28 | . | TGTGCCAGCAAGCCGGGACAGCTTAATTCACCCCTCCACTTT | CASKPGQLNSPLHF
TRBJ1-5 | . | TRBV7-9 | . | TGTGCCAGCAGCCTCGGCGGGGCGAGGAATCAGCCCCAGCATTTT | CASSLGGARNQPQHF
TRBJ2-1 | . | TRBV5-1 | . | TGCGCCAGCAGCTCGGGGTCTTTCGCCAATGAGCAGTTCTTC | CASSSGSFANEQFF
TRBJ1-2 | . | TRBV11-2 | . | TGTGCCAGCAGCTTCAGAAATTATGGCTACACCTTC | CASSFRNYGYTF
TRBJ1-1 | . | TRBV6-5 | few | TGTGCCAGCAGAAACAGGGAGGGGGGCACTGAAGCTTTCTTT | CASRNREGGTEAFF
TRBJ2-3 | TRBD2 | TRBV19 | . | TGTGCCAGTAGTAGAGTCGGGAGGGAATCAGATACGCAGTATTTT | CASSRVGRESDTQYF
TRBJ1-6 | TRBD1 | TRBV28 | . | TGTGCCAGCAGTCGACCTTTAACAGGGGTTTCACCCCTCCACTTT | CASSRPLTGVSPLHF
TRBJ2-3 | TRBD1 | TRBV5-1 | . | TGCGCCACCGGACAGGACACAGATACGCAGTATTTT | CATGQDTDTQYF
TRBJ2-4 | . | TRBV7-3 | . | TGTGCCAGCAGCTTAGACGGTAGGGGCGGTCAGTACTTC | CASSLDGRGGQYF
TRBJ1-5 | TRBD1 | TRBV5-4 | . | TGTGCCAGCAGCTTGGGGGGGTCGGACAGGGCGGGCAATCAGCCCCAGCATTTT | CASSLGGSDRAGNQPQHF
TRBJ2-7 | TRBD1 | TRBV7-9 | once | TGTGCCAGCAGCCCCAGGGGGAGCTCCTACGAGCAGTACTTC | CASSPRGSSYEQYF
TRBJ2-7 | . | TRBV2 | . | TGTGCCACCTCGACGGACGGGGGCTACGAGCAGTACTTC | CATSTDGGYEQYF
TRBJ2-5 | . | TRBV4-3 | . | TGCGCCAGCAGCCAGGGGGGACTGTACCAAGAGACCCAGTACTTC | CASSQGGLYQETQYF
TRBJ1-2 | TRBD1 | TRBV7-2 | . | TGTGCCAGCGGTTCGACAGGGGTTGGCTATGGCTACACCTTC | CASGSTGVGYGYTF
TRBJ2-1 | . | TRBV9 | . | TGTGCCAGCAGCCTAACCTCCCCCCCCCGGGAGCAGTTCTTC | CASSLTSPPREQFF
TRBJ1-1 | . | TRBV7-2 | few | TGTGCCAGCAGCTTAGGCGGGTTTCAGACTGAAGCTTTCTTT | CASSLGGFQTEAFF
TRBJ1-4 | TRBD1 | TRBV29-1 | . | TGCAGCGCTGGACAGGCTAGTAATGAAAAACTGTTTTTT | CSAGQASNEKLFF
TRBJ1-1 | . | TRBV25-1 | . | TGTGCCAGCAGTGAATATCAAGAGACTGAAGCTTTCTTT | CASSEYQETEAFF
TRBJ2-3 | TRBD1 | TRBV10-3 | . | TGTGCCATCAGTGAGGACAGGGGGGCAGATACGCAGTATTTT | CAISEDRGADTQYF
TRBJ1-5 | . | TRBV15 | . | TGTGCCACCAGCAGGGGGAGGCGGGCTGGGATAGAAAATCAGCCCCAGCATTTT | CATSRGRRAGIENQPQHF
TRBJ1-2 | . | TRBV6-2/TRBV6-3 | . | TGTGCCAGCAGTTACTCGGCGGGCCGCTATGGCTACACCTTC | CASSYSAGRYGYTF
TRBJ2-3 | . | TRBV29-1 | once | TGCAGCGTTGTAGGACAACCTATAACAGATACGCAGTATTTT | CSVVGQPITDTQYF
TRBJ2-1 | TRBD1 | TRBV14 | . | TGTGCCAGCAGCCACGGGACAGGGTGGGCGAATGAGCAGTTCTTC | CASSHGTGWANEQFF
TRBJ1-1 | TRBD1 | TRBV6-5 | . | TGTGCCAGCAGTTATCGCCAGGGGGCTGGCACTGAAGCTTTCTTT | CASSYRQGAGTEAFF
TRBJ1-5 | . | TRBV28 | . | TGTGCCAGCAGTTTACACGGGGGTTGGGTTGGTCAGCCCCAGCATTTT | CASSLHGGWVGQPQHF
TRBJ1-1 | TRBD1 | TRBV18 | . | TGTGCCAGCTCACTCACAGGGGGCGTTGCTGAAGCTTTCTTT | CASSLTGGVAEAFF
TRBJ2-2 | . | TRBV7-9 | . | TGTGCCAGCAGCCCCAGGAACACCGGGGAGCTGTTTTTT | CASSPRNTGELFF
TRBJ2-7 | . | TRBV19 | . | TGTGCCAGTAGTATGGGCCTCGCTTACGAGCAGTACTTC | CASSMGLAYEQYF
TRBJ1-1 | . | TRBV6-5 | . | TGTGCCAGCAATACTCCGAAGACTGAAGCTTTCTTT | CASNTPKTEAFF
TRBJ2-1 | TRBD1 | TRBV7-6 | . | TGTGCCAGCAGCGGAGGACAGGGCTCCTACAATGAGCAGTTCTTC | CASSGGQGSYNEQFF
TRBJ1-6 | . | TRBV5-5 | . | TGTGCCAGCAGCCGAGGGTCCCAGTCCCTCCACTTT | CASSRGSQSLHF
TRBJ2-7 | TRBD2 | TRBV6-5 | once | TGTGCCAGCAGACGACTAGCCCAAAGTGGCGAGCAGTACTTC | CASRRLAQSGEQYF
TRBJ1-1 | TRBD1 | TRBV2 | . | TGTGCCAGCAGTGGCTTAGGCAGGGGGAGTGGTGAAGCTTTCTTT | CASSGLGRGSGEAFF
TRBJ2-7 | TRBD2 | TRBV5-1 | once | TGCGCCAGCAGCTTGGCGCTAGCGGGAGAAGGCGAGCAGTACTTC | CASSLALAGEGEQYF